The T cell receptor (beta chain) described here comes from a study of OX40 agonist ivuxolimab in advanced cancers. Study-wide background: A history of anti-PD-1, anti-PD-L1 or anti-CTLA-4 therapy was acceptable, and approximately 40% had some.

Clones were sequenced by immunoSEQ multiplex PCR, and TCRdb holds only the in-frame ones, with some missing. The data contain 90,000 to 100,000 clones, about 79% of them singletons. In the case of this clone: Antigen unknown. This same CDR3 is encoded by further DNA sequences in the sample.

With V trimmed by 3 bases and J by 0 bases, 2 bases remained unmatched. The germline V gene has CDR1 MDHEN and CDR2 SYDVKM. This CDR3 comprises 16 residues. Findings of the study overall: Expanded clones belonging to CD8+ T cells outnumbered, on average, those of CD4+.

The source of this sequence is an adult with an advanced solid tumor such as melanoma, head and neck, liver or kidney cancer. Specimen: CD4+ or CD8+ T cells sorted from blood, collected in a trial of the OX40 agonist ivuxolimab. This chain uses TRBV28 with TRBJ1-5, with TRBD1 matching over 10 bases. Here the CDR3 DNA reads TGTGCCAGCAGTTTTCGGGACAGGGGTAGCAATCAGCCCCAGCATTTT. It specifies CASSFRDRGSNQPQHF.